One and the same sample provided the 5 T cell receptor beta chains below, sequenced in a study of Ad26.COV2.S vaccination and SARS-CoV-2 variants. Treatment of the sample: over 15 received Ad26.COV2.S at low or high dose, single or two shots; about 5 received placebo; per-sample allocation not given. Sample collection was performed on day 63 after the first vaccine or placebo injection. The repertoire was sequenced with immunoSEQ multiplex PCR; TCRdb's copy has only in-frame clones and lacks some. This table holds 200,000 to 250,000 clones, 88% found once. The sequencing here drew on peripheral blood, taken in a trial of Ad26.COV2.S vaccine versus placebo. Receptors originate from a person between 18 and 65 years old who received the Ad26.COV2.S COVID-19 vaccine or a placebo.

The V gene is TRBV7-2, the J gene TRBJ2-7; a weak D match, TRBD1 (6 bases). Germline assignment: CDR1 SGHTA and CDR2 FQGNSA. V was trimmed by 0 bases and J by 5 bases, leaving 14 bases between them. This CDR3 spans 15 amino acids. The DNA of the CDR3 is TGTGCCAGCAGCTTAGCGACACAGGGTGCAGACGAGCAGTACTTC. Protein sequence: CASSLATQGADEQYF.

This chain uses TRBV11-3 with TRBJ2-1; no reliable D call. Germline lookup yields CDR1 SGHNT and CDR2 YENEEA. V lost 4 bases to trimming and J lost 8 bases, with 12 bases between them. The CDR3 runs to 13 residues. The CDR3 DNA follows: TGTGCCAGCAGCTCCCGAAATCAGCATGAGCAGTTCTTC. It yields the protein CASSSRNQHEQFF.

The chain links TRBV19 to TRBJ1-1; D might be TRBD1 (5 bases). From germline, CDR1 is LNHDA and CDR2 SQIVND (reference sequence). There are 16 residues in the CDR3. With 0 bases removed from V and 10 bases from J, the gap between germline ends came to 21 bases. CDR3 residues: CASSIDSDRQSMGAFF. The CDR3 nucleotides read TGTGCCAGTAGTATAGACTCCGACAGACAATCGATGGGAGCTTTCTTT.

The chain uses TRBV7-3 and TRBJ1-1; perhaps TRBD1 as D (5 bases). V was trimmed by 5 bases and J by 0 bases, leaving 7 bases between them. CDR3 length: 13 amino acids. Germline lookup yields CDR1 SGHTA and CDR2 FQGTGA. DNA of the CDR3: TGTGCCAGCAGCGTGACAGTGAACACTGAAGCTTTCTTT. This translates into CASSVTVNTEAFF.

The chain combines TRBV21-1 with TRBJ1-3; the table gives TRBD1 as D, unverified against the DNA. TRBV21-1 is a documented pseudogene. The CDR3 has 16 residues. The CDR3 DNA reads TGTGCCAGCAGCAACGTGGACAGGGTATCAGGAAACACCATATATTTT. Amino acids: CASSNVDRVSGNTIYF.